This paragraph covers one T cell receptor beta chain sequence. The record originates from a study of PD-L1 blockade in urothelial cancer. Sequencing was performed with immunoSEQ multiplex PCR; in TCRdb, only in-frame clones are kept and a portion is missing. Counted here are about 88,000 clones, more than 85% occurring once; the ten biggest clones make up approximately 9%. Sequenced material: PBMCs, taken around atezolizumab (anti-PD-L1) treatment. This clonotype was obtained from a man aged 55 to 69 with urothelial cancer.

The CDR3, as DNA: TGTGCCATCAGTGCGGGGGACAGGGCTACCTACGAGCAGTACTTC. Translation gives CAISAGDRATYEQYF. This rearrangement joins TRBV10-3 to TRBJ2-7, with 9 bases identical to TRBD1. The CDR3 has 15 amino acids. V lost 4 bases and J lost 2; bases outside the gene matches: 6. The germline gives CDR1 ENHRY, CDR2 SYGVKD.